Shown below are 21 T cell receptor beta chains from a single sample sequenced in a study of identical twins. TCRdb called the 5' RACE reads again in MiXCR, with one record for every CDR3 protein. The top ten clones hold around 6.9% of a sample with about 300,000 distinct CDR3 sequences, 9% to 15% of them seen once. These data were also reused for a study on yellow fever vaccine responses in identical twins.

Sequenced input: CD8+ T cells sorted from blood. The receptor set was obtained from a woman younger than 35 in good health.

Only a few counts were recorded for this clonotype. V is TRBV2 and J is TRBJ1-2, with TRBD1 as a possible D gene (6 bases). The CDR3 totals 13 residues. The V end was cut by 7 bases, the J end by 1 base, with 10 bases between. CDR1 and CDR2 (germline): SNHLY, FYNNEI. The CDR3: CASNYRDNYGYTF. CDR3 bases: TGTGCCAGCAACTACAGGGATAACTATGGCTACACCTTC.

A few counts support this clonotype. The gene calls are TRBV28 and TRBJ2-7, with D possibly called TRBD1 or TRBD2 (5 bases each). Trimming pared 1 base from V and 0 bases from J, leaving 19 bases between. Germline V gene lookup returns CDR1 MDHEN and CDR2 SYDVKM. The CDR3 consists of 18 residues. CDR3 in amino acids: CASSLYGAGAAYSYEQYV. For the CDR3, the DNA is TGTGCCAGCAGTTTATATGGGGCCGGGGCAGCTTACTCCTACGAGCAGTACGTC.

A few counts support this clonotype. The chain combines TRBV28 with TRBJ2-2, with D possibly being TRBD2 (6 bases). V was cut by 7 bases and J by 3 bases, with 9 bases left in between. The length of the CDR3 is 13 residues. The germline V gene has CDR1 MDHEN and CDR2 SYDVKM. As DNA, the CDR3 is TGTGCCAGCACCAGGGACTACACCGGGGAGCTGTTTTTT. Protein: CASTRDYTGELFF.

The genes are TRBV7-3 and TRBJ2-3; D may be TRBD1 or TRBD2 (5 bases each). V lost 5 bases and J 4 bases, leaving 16 bases between the germline ends. Germline CDR1 and CDR2: SGHTA and FQGTGA. The CDR3 spans 15 residues. The chain's CDR3 is CASSPYLGDADTQYF. The CDR3 region has the DNA TGTGCCAGCAGCCCCTATCTTGGGGACGCAGATACGCAGTATTTT.

The chain recombines TRBV15 with TRBJ2-7, with TRBD1 matching 9 bases. V was pared by 0 bases and J by 6 bases, with 9 bases of the junction left unmatched. The CDR3 loop spans 16 amino acids. The germline gives CDR1 LNHNV, CDR2 YYDKDF (reference sequence). Here the CDR3 reads CATSRDGTGKGGEQYF. The CDR3 region has the DNA TGTGCCACCAGCAGAGACGGGACAGGGAAAGGAGGCGAGCAGTACTTC.

The genes are TRBV2 and TRBJ2-1; unclear D gene. Looked up from germline, CDR1 is SNHLY and CDR2 is FYNNEI. Trimming took 3 bases from V and 7 from J, leaving 10 bases between them. CDR3 size: 13 residues. The CDR3 coding sequence is TGTGCCAGCAGTGATCCTCACGGTAATGAGCAGTTCTTC. Translated, it gives CASSDPHGNEQFF.

This clonotype has a handful of counts. This chain links TRBV28 with TRBJ2-1; D ambiguous. Trimming shortened V by 5 bases and J by 6 bases, and 8 bases separated the two germline ends. The CDR3 is 12 amino acids. Germline CDR1 is MDHEN and CDR2 is SYDVKM. The CDR3 DNA reads as TGTGCCAGCAGTCCCGAGTCCAATGAGCAGTTCTTC. It encodes CASSPESNEQFF. Full variable domain (remainder filled in from reference TRBV28 and TRBJ2-1): DVKVTQSSRYLVKRTGEKVFLECVQDMDHENMFWYRQDPGLGLRLIYFSYDVKMKEKGDIPEGYSVSREKKERFSLILESASTNQTSMYLCASSPESNEQFFGPGTRLTVL.

The chain uses TRBV27 and TRBJ1-1; unclear D gene. The V end lost 0 bases, the J end lost 4 bases, and 6 bases lay between the germline ends. CDR1 and CDR2 from the germline V gene are MNHEY and SMNVEV (reference sequence). The CDR3 is 13 residues long. The CDR3 is CASSLSMITEAFF. CDR3 nucleotide sequence: TGTGCCAGCAGTTTATCAATGATCACTGAAGCTTTCTTT.

This clonotype was detected many times. The chain has TRBV12-3 or TRBV12-4 and TRBJ1-5, with 7 bases aligning to TRBD1. Trimming took 7 bases from V and 3 from J; bases not matched to a gene: 3. The CDR3 spans 13 residues. CDR3 bases: TGTGCCAGCACAGGGGGAAACAATCAGCCCCAGCATTTT. Translated, it gives CASTGGNNQPQHF.

This clonotype was counted only a few times. V usage is TRBV11-1 and J usage is TRBJ1-1, with D unresolved. V dropped 4 bases and J dropped 0 bases, with 24 bases sitting between them. The CDR3 spans 19 residues. The germline gives CDR1 SGHAT, CDR2 FQDESV (reference sequence). The chain's CDR3 is CASSSSRFDRGEVNTEAFF. As DNA, the CDR3 is TGTGCCAGCAGCTCGAGTCGTTTTGACCGGGGAGAGGTGAACACTGAAGCTTTCTTT.

This clonotype has only a few counts. The missing conserved phenylalanine or tryptophan at the end of this CDR3 makes a read error likely. This rearrangement joins TRBV10-2 to TRBJ1-1, with no clear D. The germline V and J ends were trimmed by 2 bases and 2 bases, with 12 bases remaining between them. CDR3 length: 15 amino acids. The germline V gene has CDR1 WSHSY and CDR2 SAAADI. The CDR3 reads CASSEAPGPNTEAFL. CDR3 coding DNA: TGCGCCAGCAGTGAGGCCCCGGGCCCTAACACTGAAGCTTTCCTT.

This clonotype was detected only a few times. Because the CDR3 is missing its conserved closing phenylalanine or tryptophan, this is likely a read error. The rearrangement uses TRBV4-1 and TRBJ1-1; 9 nucleotides match TRBD1. Germline CDR1 reads MGHRA; CDR2 reads YSYEKL. CDR3 length: 14 residues. J lost 6 bases, V lost 4 bases, and 6 bases had no gene match. CDR3 coding DNA: TGCGCCAGCAGCCCGAGGGACAGGGTCCCTGAAGCTTTCTTA. Encoded protein: CASSPRDRVPEAFL.

V gene TRBV7-8 combines with J gene TRBJ1-1, with D perhaps TRBD1 (6 bases). Per germline, CDR1 SGHVS and CDR2 FQNEAQ. V was shortened by 6 bases and J by 6 bases, with 11 bases between the two germline ends. The CDR3 contains 12 residues. The CDR3 coding sequence is TGTGCCAGCAGTTCGGACAGCGCTGAAGCTTTCTTT. Protein product: CASSSDSAEAFF.

This clonotype occurred a few times. The rearrangement links TRBV2 to TRBJ2-1, with a possible D match to TRBD2 (7 bases). CDR1 is SNHLY and CDR2 is FYNNEI in the germline V gene. The CDR3 extends over 17 amino acids. The ends were cut back, 3 bases at V and 4 bases at J, with 19 bases in the middle. The CDR3 loop is CASSEAVGRDTYNEQFF. DNA for the CDR3: TGTGCCAGCAGTGAGGCAGTTGGGAGGGACACTTACAATGAGCAGTTCTTC.

This clonotype showed up just a few times. The V gene is TRBV6-5, the J gene TRBJ2-7, with D uncertain. The germline V gene encodes CDR1 MNHEY and CDR2 SVGAGI. Trimming cost V 2 bases and J 0 bases, with 11 bases left between them. The CDR3 runs 15 residues. The CDR3 bases are TGTGCCAGCAGTTACGGCTCGTGGGGCTCCTACGAGCAGTACTTC. This sequence encodes CASSYGSWGSYEQYF.

The rearrangement joins TRBV9 to TRBJ2-3, with 9 bases matching TRBD2. The CDR3 is made up of 15 amino acids. The germline gives CDR1 SGDLS, CDR2 YYNGEE. Germline trimming cut 3 bases from V and 5 bases from J; bases unmatched to any gene: 7. CDR3 in amino acids: CASSASGMQGDTQYF. In DNA form, the CDR3 reads TGTGCCAGCAGCGCTAGCGGGATGCAGGGAGATACGCAGTATTTT.

The rearrangement joins TRBV2 to TRBJ2-1, with unresolved D. CDR1 and CDR2 (germline): SNHLY, FYNNEI. V dropped 1 base and J dropped 4 bases, with 5 bases sitting between them. This CDR3 is 13 amino acids long. The CDR3 bases are TGTGCCAGCAGTGAAGTGACTTACAATGAGCAGTTCTTC. It specifies CASSEVTYNEQFF.

The genes are TRBV28 and TRBJ2-3, with D perhaps TRBD2 (6 bases). This CDR3 region has 11 residues. V shed 8 bases and J shed 5 bases, with 8 bases lying between them. Germline loops: CDR1 MDHEN, CDR2 SYDVKM. CDR3 amino acids: CASEAGDTQYF. CDR3 coding DNA: TGTGCCAGCGAAGCGGGAGATACGCAGTATTTT.

Only a few counts were recorded for this clonotype. This chain links TRBV27 with TRBJ2-7; D remains ambiguous. V lost 6 bases and J 0 bases, leaving 12 bases between the germline ends. Germline V lookup: CDR1 MNHEY, CDR2 SMNVEV (reference sequence). The CDR3 sequence is 14 residues long. The CDR3 reads CASSRSESSYEQYV. The DNA for the CDR3 is TGTGCCAGCAGCCGCTCGGAGTCCTCCTACGAGCAGTACGTC.

The chain links TRBV12-3 or TRBV12-4 to TRBJ2-5; maybe TRBD1 (7 bases). V lost 5 bases and J lost 5, with 12 bases in between. This CDR3 has 13 amino acids. The CDR3 DNA reads as TGTGCCAGCAGTAAACAGGGGAGGGAGACCCAGTACTTC. This codes for CASSKQGRETQYF.

Many counts were recorded for this clonotype. The gene calls are TRBV4-1 and TRBJ2-2; D is perhaps TRBD2 (6 bases). Germline CDR1 reads MGHRA; CDR2 reads YSYEKL. The ends were cut back, 3 bases at V and 5 bases at J, with 7 bases in the middle. The CDR3 has 13 residues. CDR3 bases: TGCGCCAGCAGCCAGCGGGGAACCGGGGAGCTGTTTTTT. This encodes CASSQRGTGELFF.